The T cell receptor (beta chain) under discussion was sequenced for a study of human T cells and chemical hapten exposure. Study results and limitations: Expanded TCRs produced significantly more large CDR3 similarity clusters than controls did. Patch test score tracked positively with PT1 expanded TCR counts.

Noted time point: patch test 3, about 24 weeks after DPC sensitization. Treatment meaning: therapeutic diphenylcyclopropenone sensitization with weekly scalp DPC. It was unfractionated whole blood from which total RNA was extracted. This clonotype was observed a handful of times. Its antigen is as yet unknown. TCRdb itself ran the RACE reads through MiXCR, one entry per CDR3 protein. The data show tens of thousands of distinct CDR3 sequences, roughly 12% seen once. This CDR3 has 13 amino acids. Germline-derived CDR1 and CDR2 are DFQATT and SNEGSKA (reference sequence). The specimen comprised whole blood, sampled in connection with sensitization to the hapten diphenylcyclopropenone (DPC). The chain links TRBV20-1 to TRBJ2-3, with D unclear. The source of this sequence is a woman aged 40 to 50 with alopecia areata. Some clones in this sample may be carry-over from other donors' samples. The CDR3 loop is CRASRSSTDTQYF. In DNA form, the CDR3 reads TGCAGGGCCTCAAGGTCAAGCACAGATACGCAGTATTTT.